These 10 T cell receptor beta chains share one sample of origin, sequenced in a study of blood T cell repertoires in COVID-19. Sequenced by immunoSEQ multiplex PCR; TCRdb stores in-frame clones only, minus some. This sample yields roughly 150,000 clones, of which around four fifths are seen a single time; roughly 2.5% belongs to the top ten. The sample comprised peripheral blood. These TCRs come from a woman of 80 years or more with COVID-19, enrolled during active disease.

V is TRBV10-3 and J is TRBJ2-3; maybe TRBD2 (6 bases). Trimming removed 5 bases at V and 6 bases at J, with 12 bases between. The CDR3 length is 13 residues. CDR1 ENHRY and CDR2 SYGVKD come from the germline V gene. CDR3 coding DNA: TGTGCCATCAGTTTCGGGGGTACGGATACGCAGTATTTT. Translated: CAISFGGTDTQYF.

V gene TRBV11-2 combines with J gene TRBJ1-2; perhaps TRBD1 as D (5 bases). The CDR3 sequence is 12 residues long. Trimming removed 3 bases from V and 8 bases from J, with 10 bases in between. Per germline, CDR1 SGHAT and CDR2 FQNNGV. The CDR3 sequence is CASSFQGRGYTF. The CDR3, as DNA: TGTGCCAGCAGCTTCCAGGGTCGCGGCTACACCTTC.

The gene calls are TRBV7-8 and TRBJ1-2, with D uncertain. V was trimmed by 5 bases and J by 4 bases, leaving 8 bases between them. Germline values: CDR1 SGHVS, CDR2 FQNEAQ. The CDR3 contains 12 residues. Here the CDR3 DNA reads TGTGCCAGCAGCGAATACAGCTATGGCTACACCTTC. As protein: CASSEYSYGYTF.

The CDR3 protein is CASSASAGAEQYF. The CDR3 DNA sequence: TGTGCCAGCAGTGCGTCGGCGGGGGCCGAGCAGTACTTC. The genes are TRBV2 and TRBJ2-7, with a weak D call TRBD2 (7 bases). Germline lookup yields CDR1 SNHLY and CDR2 FYNNEI. The CDR3 totals 13 residues. Trimming took off 4 bases at V and 6 bases at J, with 13 bases between the two ends.

The chain combines TRBV2 with TRBJ2-3; 15 nucleotides align to TRBD2. The ends lost 4 bases at V and 6 bases at J; junction bases unmatched: 5. Germline-derived CDR1 and CDR2 are SNHLY and FYNNEI. The CDR3 covers 16 residues. In DNA form, the CDR3 reads TGTGCCAGCAGTGGGGGACTAGCGGGAGGTTGGGATACGCAGTATTTT. This sequence encodes CASSGGLAGGWDTQYF.

The chain is built from TRBV18 and TRBJ2-3; 12 bases match TRBD1. This CDR3 is 14 amino acids long. Unmatched junction bases numbered 3, after V lost 6 bases and J lost 5 bases. Germline lookup yields CDR1 KGHSH and CDR2 LQKENI. CDR3: CASSRDRGLDTQYF. CDR3 nucleotide sequence: TGTGCCAGCTCTCGGGACAGGGGGCTAGATACGCAGTATTTT.

The rearrangement uses TRBV18 and TRBJ2-1, with a tentative D call TRBD2 (5 bases). In germline, CDR1 is KGHSH, CDR2 LQKENI. Trimming removed 3 bases at V and 5 bases at J, with 14 bases between. This CDR3 is 15 amino acids long. The CDR3 nucleotides read TGTGCCAGCTCACCGAGGGAGACCCCTAACAATGAGCAGTTCTTC. This translates into CASSPRETPNNEQFF.

This chain connects TRBV3-1 (or the pseudogene TRBV3-2) to TRBJ2-7; 7 bases align to TRBD1. The CDR3 length is 17 residues. V trimming: 4 bases; J trimming: 2 bases; junction bases outside the gene matches: 14. CDR1 is LGHDT, CDR2 YNNKEL, per germline (reference sequence). CDR3 sequence reads: CASSLLQGTHWTYEQYF. Here the CDR3 DNA reads TGTGCCAGCAGCCTGTTACAGGGGACGCACTGGACCTACGAGCAGTACTTC.

The chain combines TRBV19 with TRBJ2-5; possible D gene TRBD1, 5 bases. The V end lost 6 bases, the J end lost 0 bases, and 5 bases lay between the germline ends. Germline CDR1 is LNHDA and CDR2 is SQIVND (reference sequence). The CDR3 sequence is 12 residues long. For the CDR3, the DNA is TGTGCCAGTAGCAGGGACCAAGAGACCCAGTACTTC. Translated: CASSRDQETQYF.

This clone has only a few counts. The chain employs TRBV7-9 and TRBJ1-6; 10 bases agree with TRBD1. Trimming at V came to 5 bases and at J to 10 bases, leaving 17 bases not matched to a gene. Germline CDR1 is SEHNR and CDR2 is FQNEAQ (reference sequence). The CDR3 covers 18 residues. This chain's CDR3 is CASSKGTGALPYGSPLHF. DNA of the CDR3: TGTGCCAGCAGCAAAGGGACAGGGGCCTTACCTTATGGATCACCCCTCCACTTT.